Listed below are T cell receptor beta chains from one sample, sequenced in a study of radiation and T cells in renal cell carcinoma. Some clones are missing from TCRdb's copy, which holds only in-frame ones; the method was immunoSEQ multiplex PCR. The top ten hold around a sixth of the sample, which has approximately 150,000 clones, 70% to 90% seen once. The starting material was blood, obtained from a patient whose treatment included radiotherapy and nephrectomy. The source of these receptors is a woman in her forties or fifties with renal cell carcinoma. Each CDR3 is given with its conserved first and last residue. Each record gives: D gene, clone size, J gene, V gene, CDR3 length, CDR3 protein, CDR3 DNA. A D gene is named only where the DNA matches it firmly. For some rows the clone size is stated as once, few or many, or as a class when expanded; others skip it.

>TRBD1|few|TRBJ2-6|TRBV7-2|17
CASSLATGNSGANVLTF
TGTGCCAGCAGCTTAGCGACAGGGAATTCTGGGGCCAACGTCCTGACTTTC
>TRBD1|.|TRBJ1-5|TRBV5-1|15
CASSQGQGRGQPQHF
TGCGCCAGCAGCCAAGGACAGGGACGGGGTCAGCCCCAGCATTTT
>.|once|TRBJ2-7|TRBV5-1|16
CASSRGRDTGSYEQYF
TGCGCCAGCAGCCGCGGCCGAGACACCGGCTCCTACGAGCAGTACTTC
>TRBD1|.|TRBJ2-6|TRBV30|17
CAQARDRVSTGANVLTF
TGTGCCCAAGCCAGGGACAGGGTTTCTACTGGGGCCAACGTCCTGACTTTC
>TRBD1|.|TRBJ1-5|TRBV2|15
CASALGTGGGQPQHF
TGTGCCAGCGCTCTCGGGACAGGGGGCGGTCAGCCCCAGCATTTT
>TRBD2|.|TRBJ2-5|TRBV7-2|17
CASSLEAGLAEGETQYF
TGTGCCAGCAGCTTAGAGGCAGGACTAGCGGAGGGGGAGACCCAGTACTTC
>TRBD1|once|TRBJ2-3|TRBV29-1|13
CSDRQGSTDTQYF
TGCAGCGACCGACAGGGGTCCACAGATACGCAGTATTTT
>TRBD1|.|TRBJ1-5|TRBV28|16
CASSSPGTGPEQPQHF
TGTGCCAGCAGTTCTCCCGGGACAGGGCCCGAGCAGCCCCAGCATTTT
>TRBD1|.|TRBJ1-2|TRBV25-1|14
CASSEGTGGLGYTF
TGTGCCAGCAGTGAGGGGACAGGGGGCCTTGGCTACACCTTC
>.|.|TRBJ1-1|TRBV10-3|15
CAIRGARGDSTEAFF
TGTGCCATCCGCGGGGCACGGGGTGATAGCACTGAAGCTTTCTTT
>.|few|TRBJ2-3|TRBV9|14
CASSETRRTDTQYF
TGTGCCAGCAGCGAAACTCGGCGCACAGATACGCAGTATTTT
>TRBD1|.|TRBJ1-3|TRBV2|17
CASSDVTGSLSGNTIYF
TGTGCCAGCAGTGATGTGACAGGGTCCTTGTCCGGAAACACCATATATTTT